These 7 T cell receptor beta chains came from one sample sequenced in a study of shared clonotypes between healthy human individuals. Clones were sequenced by immunoSEQ multiplex PCR, and TCRdb holds only the in-frame ones, with some missing. Counted here are 980,000 or so clones, about three quarters occurring once; the ten biggest clones make up approximately 1.5%. Input material: memory CD4+ T cells sorted from blood. Subset denoted: CD45RA-negative fraction. The receptors shown here come from a man between 18 and 35 years old in good health.

The chain recombines TRBV7-2 with TRBJ2-6; either TRBD1 or TRBD2 may supply D (5 bases each). CDR1 is SGHTA and CDR2 is FQGNSA in the germline V gene. V was shortened by 1 base and J by 0 bases, with 10 bases between the two germline ends. This CDR3 is built from 17 residues. The CDR3 is CASSLESGRSGANVLTF. The CDR3 coding sequence is TGTGCCAGCAGCTTAGAATCGGGACGCTCTGGGGCCAACGTCCTGACTTTC.

A remark on this clone: A much larger clone is a single base away; this may be a read error. The same CDR3 arises from other DNA sequences in this sample as well. The V and J genes are TRBV28 and TRBJ2-3, with D uncertain. The CDR3 totals 11 residues. The V end was cut by 4 bases, the J end by 2 bases, with 1 base between. Germline CDR1 is MDHEN and CDR2 is SYDVKM. For the CDR3, the DNA is TGTGCCAGCAGTTCCACAGATACGCAGTATTTT. Its protein is CASSSTDTQYF.

The rearrangement links TRBV5-6 to TRBJ2-3; the D gene is possibly TRBD2 (6 bases). The CDR3 spans 15 residues. Germline V gives CDR1 SGHDT, CDR2 YYEEEE. V was trimmed by 5 bases and J by 3 bases, leaving 16 bases between them. The DNA of the CDR3 is TGTGCCAGCAGGATTGATAAGGGAGGAACAGATACGCAGTATTTT. This sequence encodes CASRIDKGGTDTQYF.

The V gene is TRBV5-6, the J gene TRBJ2-7, with unresolved D. V was pared by 4 bases and J by 0 bases, with 11 bases between. There are 14 residues in the CDR3. CDR1 and CDR2 from the germline V gene are SGHDT and YYEEEE. CDR3 sequence reads: CASSPRVDSYEQYF. The DNA of the CDR3 is TGTGCCAGCAGCCCCCGGGTCGACTCCTACGAGCAGTACTTC.

This clone was observed a single time. J is TRBJ2-5 and V is TRBV9; TRBD1 agrees at 8 bases. Per the germline V gene, CDR1 is SGDLS and CDR2 is YYNGEE. Trimming took 4 bases from V and 5 from J; bases not matched to a gene: 13. The CDR3 loop spans 16 amino acids. Here the CDR3 DNA reads TGTGCCAGCAGCCCCCGGGTGGTTGACAGGGGTGAGACCCAGTACTTC. Its translation: CASSPRVVDRGETQYF.

This clone was counted a few times. Other DNA sequences in the same sample also yield this CDR3. The rearrangement uses TRBV5-1 and TRBJ1-1; no firm D call. The ends were cut back, 1 base at V and 1 base at J, with 2 bases in the middle. Germline CDR1 SGHRS, CDR2 YFSETQ. The CDR3 has 12 amino acids. This CDR3 reads CASSLTNTEAFF. In nucleotides, the CDR3 is TGCGCCAGCAGCTTGACGAACACTGAAGCTTTCTTT.

This clone was seen many times. The chain links TRBV28 to TRBJ1-4; D perhaps matches TRBD1 (6 bases). The germline gives CDR1 MDHEN, CDR2 SYDVKM. The CDR3 consists of 16 residues. V was cut by 5 bases and J by 8 bases, with 21 bases left in between. The CDR3 sequence is CASSGNGGRSGEKLFF. CDR3 sequence (DNA): TGTGCCAGCAGTGGCAATGGGGGCAGATCAGGCGAAAAACTGTTTTTT.